This is a list of T cell receptor beta chains from one sample in a study of sequential checkpoint blockade in melanoma. The method was immunoSEQ multiplex PCR; TCRdb's version includes in-frame clones alone and lacks a portion of them. Of approximately 22,000 clones listed, roughly four fifths are singletons. The sequencing here drew on CD8+ T cells sorted from blood (inferred from file names), taken from a patient given nivolumab and ipilimumab in sequence. The receptors stem from a human donor with melanoma. The CDR3 runs from the conserved cysteine through the conserved F or W. A D gene is named only where the DNA matches it firmly. The listing skips clone size in some rows; elsewhere it reads once, few, many or a size class.

>NA|TRBJ2-7|TRBD2|TRBV29-1
TGCAGCGTATCTAGCGGGAGCCTATACGAGCAGTACTTC
CSVSSGSLYEQYF
>NA|TRBJ2-5|NA|TRBV11-2
TGTGCCAGCAGCTTATCGGTTTCGGTCGAGACCCAGTACTTC
CASSLSVSVETQYF
>NA|TRBJ2-3|TRBD2|TRBV6-1
TGTGCCAGCAGTGTATGGCGGGGGACGCTAAGCACAGATACGCAGTATTTT
CASSVWRGTLSTDTQYF
>few|TRBJ1-5|NA|TRBV7-2
TGTGCCAGCAGCTTAGACAATAGCAATCAGCCCCAGCATTTT
CASSLDNSNQPQHF
>NA|TRBJ2-1|TRBD2|TRBV5-1
TGCGCCAGCAGCTTGGCGGCTAGCGGGAGTAGGTACAATGAGCAGTTCTTC
CASSLAASGSRYNEQFF
>NA|TRBJ2-7|NA|TRBV18
TGTGCCAGCTCACCCGCGGGACGGGGCGAGGGCGAGCAGTACTTC
CASSPAGRGEGEQYF
>NA|TRBJ2-3|TRBD2|TRBV5-6
TGTGCCAGCAGTGGGGGGGTGAATACGCAGTATTTT
CASSGGVNTQYF
>NA|TRBJ1-5|NA|TRBV6-5
TGTGCCAGCAGTTACTCGAAGCGGACAGCTGGGCAGCCCCAGCATTTT
CASSYSKRTAGQPQHF
>once|TRBJ2-2|NA|TRBV10-3
TGTGCCATCAGTGGACAGTCGAACACCGGGGAGCTGTTTTTT
CAISGQSNTGELFF
>NA|TRBJ2-7|NA|TRBV2
TGTGCCAGCGCCCCCCACAGGGGGGGGGCCGGCGAGCAGTACTTC
CASAPHRGGAGEQYF
>NA|TRBJ2-2|NA|TRBV11-2
TGTGCCACCAGATTCGGGGTCGACACCGGGGAGCTGTTTTTT
CATRFGVDTGELFF
>NA|TRBJ1-2|NA|TRBV15
TGTGCCACCAGCAGAGGGGGCAGGGGTTCTGGAAACTATGGCTACACCTTC
CATSRGGRGSGNYGYTF
>once|TRBJ2-5|NA|TRBV7-7
TGTGCTAGCAGCTTAGGGCTAGCGGAGACCCAGTACTTC
CASSLGLAETQYF
>NA|TRBJ2-1|TRBD2|TRBV7-2
TGTGCCAGCAGCTTGGGACTAGCGGGAGGGAATGAGCAGTTCTTC
CASSLGLAGGNEQFF
>NA|TRBJ2-5|TRBD2|TRBV11-2
TGTGCCAGCAGCTCCCGGCCGGGACTAGCGGGAGGAGAGACCCAGTACTTC
CASSSRPGLAGGETQYF
>NA|TRBJ2-7|TRBD2|TRBV7-9
TGTGCCAGCAGCCCTATGACTAGCGGGAGGGCAGACGAGCAGTACTTC
CASSPMTSGRADEQYF
>NA|TRBJ1-1|NA|TRBV7-9
TGTGCCAGCAGCCCCCCTAGACAGCTACAACACACCAACACTGAAGCTTTCTTT
CASSPPRQLQHTNTEAFF
>NA|TRBJ2-1|TRBD2|TRBV11-2
TGTGCCAGCAGCTTAGCCCCTAGCGGTGCCTCCTACAATGAGCAGTTCTTC
CASSLAPSGASYNEQFF
>few|TRBJ2-2|TRBD2|TRBV27
TGTGCCAGCAGTTTACTAGCGGGAGGATCGAACACCGGGGAGCTGTTTTTT
CASSLLAGGSNTGELFF
>NA|TRBJ2-5|NA|TRBV5-6
TGTGCCAGCAGCTTCTGGGGAGGGGGAGAGACCCAGTACTTC
CASSFWGGGETQYF
>once|TRBJ1-2|NA|TRBV9
TGTGCCAGCAGCGGCTCACCCGAGGGCTATGGCTACACCTTC
CASSGSPEGYGYTF
>NA|TRBJ1-3|TRBD1|TRBV11-3
TGTGCCAGCAGCTTAGATCGCGGACAGGGCGGCTCTGGAAACACCATATATTTT
CASSLDRGQGGSGNTIYF
>once|TRBJ1-4|NA|TRBV5-1
TGCGCCAGCAGCAGGACAGTCACCCACCTTACTAATGAAAAACTGTTTTTT
CASSRTVTHLTNEKLFF
>NA|TRBJ1-1|NA|TRBV19
TGTGCCAGTAGTAGGGGACAAATGAACACTGAAGCTTTCTTT
CASSRGQMNTEAFF
>NA|TRBJ1-5|NA|TRBV28
TGTGCCAGCATCCTACAGGGACCAAGCAATCAGCCCCAGCATTTT
CASILQGPSNQPQHF
>NA|TRBJ2-3|NA|TRBV19
TGTGCCAGCCGCACCCTTGGGGGGAGAGGGGCAGATACGCAGTATTTT
CASRTLGGRGADTQYF
>NA|TRBJ1-1|TRBD1|TRBV5-6
TGTGCCAGCACCCTGACAGGGTCCACTGAAGCTTTCTTT
CASTLTGSTEAFF
>NA|TRBJ2-7|NA|TRBV19
TGTGCCAGTAGTATAGATACGAGGGAGTCCTACGAGCAGTACTTC
CASSIDTRESYEQYF
>NA|TRBJ1-4|NA|TRBV27
TGTGCCAGCTCGAAGGCGGGGGCTAATGAAAAACTGTTTTTT
CASSKAGANEKLFF
>NA|TRBJ2-7|NA|TRBV30
TGTGCCTGGGGGGGGTACTCCTACGAGCAGTACTTC
CAWGGYSYEQYF
>NA|TRBJ2-1|TRBD1|TRBV27
TGTGCCAGCAGTTCCCGACAGGGTCAATGGTCCTACAATGAGCAGTTCTTC
CASSSRQGQWSYNEQFF
>NA|TRBJ1-2|NA|TRBV28
TGTGCCAGCAGTTCGGGAGCAGGAAACGACTATGGCTACACCTTC
CASSSGAGNDYGYTF
>once|TRBJ1-2|NA|TRBV11-2
TGTGCCAGCAGCTCCCGGAGGACTTATGGCTACACCTTC
CASSSRRTYGYTF
>NA|TRBJ1-4|NA|TRBV7-9
TGTGCCAGCAGCCTCTCGGGACACCGAAATGAAAAACTGTTTTTT
CASSLSGHRNEKLFF
>NA|TRBJ2-1|TRBD1|TRBV2
TGTGCCAGCAGCCTGCAGGGGGCCCTCAATGAGCAGTTCTTC
CASSLQGALNEQFF
>NA|TRBJ1-1|TRBD1|TRBV28
TGTGCCAGCACCGAGACCGGGACAGGGGACACTGAAGCTTTCTTT
CASTETGTGDTEAFF
>NA|TRBJ1-1|TRBD1|TRBV6-6
TGTGCCAGCACCTCATTAGGACAGGGGCTGAACACTGAAGCTTTCTTT
CASTSLGQGLNTEAFF
>NA|TRBJ1-2|NA|TRBV28
TGTGCCAGCAGCCTGGAGGTTTACTATGGCTACACCTTC
CASSLEVYYGYTF
>NA|TRBJ2-1|NA|TRBV15
TGTGCCACCAGCAGAGTGGGCGCCCCCTCCTACAATGAGCAGTTCTTC
CATSRVGAPSYNEQFF
>NA|TRBJ1-4|TRBD1|TRBV5-8
TGTGCCAGCAGCCCGGACCAGGGGGCGGGTGAAAAACTGTTTTTT
CASSPDQGAGEKLFF
>few|TRBJ2-7|TRBD1|TRBV2
TGTGCCAGCTGCCGGACAGGCTTTGACGAGCAGTACTTC
CASCRTGFDEQYF
>NA|TRBJ2-7|TRBD1|TRBV6-5
TGTGCCAGCGGCAGACAGGGGGCGCTGAACGAGCAGTACTTC
CASGRQGALNEQYF
>once|TRBJ2-5|NA|TRBV28
TGTGCCAGCGGGGCAGGGCAGATACAAGAGACCCAGTACTTC
CASGAGQIQETQYF
>once|TRBJ2-7|TRBD1|TRBV5-1
TGCGCCAGCAGCCGGGACAGCTACGAGCAGTACTTC
CASSRDSYEQYF
>NA|TRBJ2-7|NA|TRBV7-2
TGTGCCAGCAGCTTAGTGGGGGCCAGCTACGAGCAGTACTTC
CASSLVGASYEQYF